This TCR beta chain derives from a study of cytomegalovirus exposure and HLA in healthy donors (dated by TCRdb to 2016 to 2017). As for the study more broadly: An earlier analysis of several hundred of the donors reported more than 250 Gb of sequence data and more than 90 million unique TCR beta sequences from around 200 million T cells. Among the roughly 400 genotyped donors, roughly 80% belonged to the genetic ancestry cluster associated with self-reported Caucasian donors. The aim of the study was to test whether cataloging public T cell receptors could identify signatures of past pathogen exposure. An earlier analysis of 500 to 650 of the donors applied high-throughput TCR beta sequencing to assess whether each TCR beta V gene segment acted as functional or pseudogenic. All discovery cohort repertoires had been generated using a single sequencing platform. About 5 DR-DQ haplotypes were handled as single units for association and clustering, since linkage in the cohort was strong. The T cell repertoires of some 670 subjects were profiled by immunosequencing and related to cytomegalovirus serostatus. Alongside the repertoire data, information on donor age, sex, ethnicity and CMV serostatus was compiled. Besides the first cohort of 550 to 750 subjects, a separate validation cohort made up of around 120 different subjects was used. Rather than drawing on any new phenotypic data, the later analysis identified candidate immune exposures from TCR beta sequences and the way those sequences occurred across donors. Across under 500 genotyped donors of the cohort, an average of about 250,000 unique TCR beta nucleotide sequences per donor were sequenced, and approximately 17% of those sequences were non-productive. Typing coverage differed by locus: A, B, C, DRB1 and DQB1 were typed in about 629-640 donors, DQA1 in about 500, DPA1 in 600 to 610, and DPB1 in roughly 450. An early release covering about 600 HLA-typed donors comprised about 290 gigabases of sequencing data and approximately 85 million unique TCR sequences. The study combined high-throughput TCR immunosequencing, statistical association of individual TCRs with disease status, and machine learning to predict cytomegalovirus infection status. To study patterns of TCR occurrence, a later analysis re-analyzed previously published TCR beta repertoires from just over 650 donors and added high-resolution HLA genotyping. In a later genetic analysis, genome-wide SNP genotypes for about 60% of the 666 donors were used, and that subset was treated as a discovery cohort. HLA typing included class I and class II loci at four-digit resolution.

The cohort comprised some 730 healthy bone marrow donors. At the time of sampling, every cohort member was nominally healthy, though immune exposures that went unrecorded were likely present. The donor tested CMV seronegative and was one of the 352 seronegative cohort members. Every donor gave a peripheral blood sample, and the peripheral blood mononuclear cells from that sample were used for TCR beta sequencing. The Qiagen DNeasy Blood Extraction Kit was used to extract genomic DNA from the blood cell samples. Libraries were made using the immunoSEQ multiplex PCR assay. The multiplex PCR relied on a mix of 60 forward primers for TCR Vbeta segments and 13 reverse primers for TCR Jbeta segments. A multiplex PCR assay on genomic DNA amplified the CDR3 region of rearranged TCR beta genes. Amplified TCR beta libraries were sequenced as 87-base-pair reads on the Illumina HiSeq System. Per the source publication's procedure: A later analysis counted tens of millions of unique TCR beta chains across the 666 repertoires, and around 9.9 million of these chains were shared by at least two donors. Raw reads were error-corrected and collapsed into unique sequences by a nearest-neighbor algorithm in which closely related sequences were merged to remove PCR and sequencing errors. CDR3 sequences were aligned to IMGT reference sequences to assign V, D and J gene segments. For a sequence to be retained, a match of at least six nucleotides to both a V gene segment and a J gene segment was required. A rearrangement was called productive if the CDR3 had no stop codons and remained in frame with V and J, and every other rearrangement was called non-productive. CDR3 was defined by IMGT convention, running from the second conserved V-encoded cysteine to the conserved J-encoded phenylalanine. The earlier analysis of roughly 590 of the donors excluded sequences that lacked an unambiguous match to a single V gene segment. In an earlier analysis of 587 of the donors, V segments were called functional above 56.7% productive rearrangements and were called segregating when the between-donor standard deviation exceeded 5%. A statistical classification framework was built for diagnosing cytomegalovirus status from the catalog of TCR beta chain sequences. A later analysis assigned V and J genes by comparing TCR nucleotide sequences with IMGT/GENE-DB human TR gene sequences. Using the TCRdist pipeline, a later analysis assigned CDR3 sequences along with most-parsimonious VDJ recombination scenarios. In a later analysis, each TCR beta chain was defined by its CDR3 amino acid sequence together with its V-gene family, and reads lacking a unique V-gene family were excluded. In a later analysis, 550 to 650 highly shared, low-generation-probability nucleotide sequences were removed to address suspected cross-contamination and a sequencing artifact. For each public chain, a later analysis derived a clonal expansion index from normalized ranks of inferred template counts within each repertoire. In a later analysis, generation probabilities were computed using a VDJ recombination model fitted to out-of-frame rearrangements, and the results were checked against IGoR. In a later analysis, hypergeometric tests were used to score TCR-TCR, TCR-HLA and TCR-CMV co-occurrence, with a repertoire-size bias correction applied to TCR pairs. False discovery rates were estimated in a later analysis by permuting HLA or CMV assignments 20 times. In a later analysis, co-occurring TCRs were grouped using DBSCAN, with TCRdist sequence similarity added in when clustering inside HLA-allele-positive subsets. Repertoires with fewer than 30,000 or more than 120,000 public chains, plus five repertoires with anomalous nucleotide sharing, were excluded from co-occurrence clustering. Sourced from immuneACCESS, this table was stored by TCRdb with only in-frame sequences that have V and J called. A share of the clones is absent; for the studies checked, an unresolved V gene accounts for under half, and the remainder has no known explanation. V, J and clone size were drawn from that table, and D and trimming were deduced from the DNA. This sample holds more than 100,000 clones; around 66% were observed only once. Under 3.5% of the sample rests with the top ten.

Study-level results and caveats: In a later analysis, TCR association rates were found to vary across HLA loci, with the most associated TCRs seen for DRB1 alleles and the fewest for HLA-C alleles. The study gave a list of more than 150 TCR beta chains associated with cytomegalovirus. According to a later genetic analysis, donors in an Asian-associated ancestry cluster had fewer N-insertions in productive TCRs than the roughly 670-donor mean. This cohort had only TCR beta chains sequenced, and the lack of alpha or paired-chain data limited which features could be detected. Because the 87-base-pair reads could not distinguish some IMGT-functional V segments, including TRBV6-2 and TRBV6-3, those segments were excluded. CMV serostatus was the only immune exposure information available for the cohort. When HLA alleles, especially DR and DQ, strongly co-occurred, attributing TCR associations to individual alleles was difficult. Linkage disequilibrium might explain the correlated functional status among segregating V segments, but an unknown experimental factor could not be ruled out. Because some donors lacked HLA typing at each locus, the association tests relied only on the typed subset. In a later genetic analysis, a missense DCLRE1C variant was associated with V-gene and J-gene trimming of TCR beta chains, and the association was replicated in an independent cohort. A cluster of highly shared sequence variants was judged likely to be a technical artifact of the sequencing pipeline. Broadly in line with IMGT annotations, most TCR beta V segments showed up in productive rearrangements about 87% or about 30% of the time in an earlier analysis of around 550 of the donors. Roughly uniform sequencing depth across donors was assumed in presence/absence analyses, although this assumption may not hold. In both the original and validation cohorts, the classifier was reported to diagnose cytomegalovirus status with high specificity and sensitivity. Specific HLA alleles were associated with roughly 17,000 TCR beta sequences at a false discovery rate of 0.05 in a later analysis. Over 15 rarely observed V segments, including chromosome 9 orphons, were excluded from the earlier analysis of several hundred of the donors because counts were too low. The authors suggested that the approach could potentially be extended to other disease states and immunological phenotypes. A later analysis found that most CMV-associated TCR beta chains appeared HLA-restricted, with HLA associations seemingly driven largely by CMV exposure. In a later analysis, HLA-associated TCR beta chains showed more clonal expansion and lower generation probabilities than non-associated chains that were equally common. While some public TCRs were present in many individuals, most TCR sequences turned up only very rarely across donors. Several of the top co-occurrence clusters appeared to be linked to parvovirus B19, influenza, CMV and Epstein-Barr virus, according to a later analysis. A few of the identified cytomegalovirus-associated TCR beta chains were confirmed in vitro to be specific for cytomegalovirus antigens. A further reported finding was that TCR beta sequences accurately predicted the HLA-A and HLA-B alleles for most subjects in the first cohort.

The germline V gene gives CDR1 as KGHSH and CDR2 as LQKENI. Its CDR3 holds 13 amino acids, cysteine through phenylalanine. Only CDR3 DNA remains: 39 bases, in frame from the first base. From V the trimming removes 2 bases and from J it removes 6 bases, while the gene matches leave 4 bases of the junction unaccounted for. This clone appeared once. Its antigen has not been determined. Nothing much larger sits one base from this clone, and base qualities are not available. The specimen was PBMCs. The clonotype comes from a woman between 45 and 65 years old in good health and CMV-seronegative. The sequence joins TRBV18 to TRBJ2-7, with 7 middle bases fitting TRBD1. The DNA is TGTGCCAGCTCACCAGACAGGGATCGCGAGCAGTACTTC. It translates as CASSPDRDREQYF. With the portions outside the CDR3 filled from the reference TRBV18 and TRBJ2-7 genes, the complete variable region becomes NAGVMQNPRHLVRRRGQEARLRCSPMKGHSHVYWYRQLPEEGLKFMVYLQKENIIDESGMPKERFSAEFPKEGPSILRIQQVVRGDSAAYFCASSPDRDREQYFGPGTRLTVT.